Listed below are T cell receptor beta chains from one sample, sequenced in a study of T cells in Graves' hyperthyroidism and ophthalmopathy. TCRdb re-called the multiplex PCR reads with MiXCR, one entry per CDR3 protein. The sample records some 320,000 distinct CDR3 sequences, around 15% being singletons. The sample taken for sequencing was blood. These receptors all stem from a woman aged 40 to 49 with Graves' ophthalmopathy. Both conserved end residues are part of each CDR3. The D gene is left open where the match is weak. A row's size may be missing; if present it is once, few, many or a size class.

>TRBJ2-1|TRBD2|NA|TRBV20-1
TGCAGTGCTAGGCTAGCGGGGGTTGCCTACAATGAGCAGTTCTTC
CSARLAGVAYNEQFF
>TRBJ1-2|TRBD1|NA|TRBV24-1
TGTGCCACCAGTGAATCAGGGGGCTCTGGCTACACCTTC
CATSESGGSGYTF
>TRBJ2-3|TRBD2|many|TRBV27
TGTGCCAGCAGACATCTAGCGGGGGGAACGACTAGCACAGATACGCAGTATTTT
CASRHLAGGTTSTDTQYF
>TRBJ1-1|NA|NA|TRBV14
TGTGCCAGCAGCCCATACGGGGGCAGGACTGAAGCTTTCTTT
CASSPYGGRTEAFF
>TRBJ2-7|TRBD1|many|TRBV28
TGTGTCAGCAGAGGACAGGCCGGAAGCTCCTACGAGCAGTACTTC
CVSRGQAGSSYEQYF
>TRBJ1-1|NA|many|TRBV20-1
TGCAGTGCTAGGGGCAGACGGACCACTGAAGCTTTCTTT
CSARGRRTTEAFF
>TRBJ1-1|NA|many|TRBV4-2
TGTGCCAGCAGCCAAGATTGGGGAGGTAACACTGAAGCTTTCTTT
CASSQDWGGNTEAFF
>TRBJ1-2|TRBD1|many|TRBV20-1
TGCAGTGCCCTAACAGGGGTCGGCTATGGCTACACCTTC
CSALTGVGYGYTF
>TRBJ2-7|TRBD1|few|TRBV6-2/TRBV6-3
TGTGCCAGCAGTCTCTTCCTCGGAGGGACAGGGGGTGAGCAGTACTTC
CASSLFLGGTGGEQYF
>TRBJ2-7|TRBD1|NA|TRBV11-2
TGTGCCAGCAGCTTAAAGCGACAGGGCGGCAACGAGCAGTACTTC
CASSLKRQGGNEQYF
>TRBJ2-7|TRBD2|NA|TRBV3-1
TGTGCCAGCAGCCAAGTTTCAGTGGGACTAGCGGGGTCCGACAACTCCTACGAGCAGTACTTC
CASSQVSVGLAGSDNSYEQYF
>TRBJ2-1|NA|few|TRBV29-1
TGCAGCGTTGCGAATAGCGGCCCTGGCGGTGAGCAGTTCTTC
CSVANSGPGGEQFF
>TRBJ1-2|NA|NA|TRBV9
TGTGCCAGCAGCGTAAACAGAAACTATGGCTACACCTTC
CASSVNRNYGYTF
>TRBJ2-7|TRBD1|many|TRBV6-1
TGTGCCAGCAGGGCCGGGACAGGGACATACGAGCAGTACTTC
CASRAGTGTYEQYF
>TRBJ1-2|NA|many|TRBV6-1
TGTGCCAGCAGTTATCACAGGGCTTCTAACTATGGCTACACCTTC
CASSYHRASNYGYTF
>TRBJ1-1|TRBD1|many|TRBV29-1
TGCAGCGTTCGGGACAGGGGGCCTTCGGGAACTGAAGCTTTCTTT
CSVRDRGPSGTEAFF
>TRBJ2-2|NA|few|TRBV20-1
TGCAGTGCTAGAGATAGGAGGAACACCGGGGAGCTGTTTTTT
CSARDRRNTGELFF
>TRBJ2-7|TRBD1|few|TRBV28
TGTGCCAGCAGATTACAGGGGGACTCCTACGAGCAGTACTTC
CASRLQGDSYEQYF
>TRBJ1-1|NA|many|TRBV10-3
TGTGCCATCAGTGAGTCGAAGGTCCAGGGCATCACTGAAGCTTTCTTT
CAISESKVQGITEAFF
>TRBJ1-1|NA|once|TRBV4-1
TGCGCCAGCAGCCACCCTGAAGTCGCCACTGAAGCTTTCTTT
CASSHPEVATEAFF
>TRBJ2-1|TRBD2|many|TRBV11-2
TGTGCCAGCAGCTTAGGGGCTAGCGGGAGAAATGAGCAGTTCTTC
CASSLGASGRNEQFF
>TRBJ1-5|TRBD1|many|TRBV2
TGTGCCAGCACGGGACAGAGAAATCAGCCCCAGCATTTT
CASTGQRNQPQHF
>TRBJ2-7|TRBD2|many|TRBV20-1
TGCAGTGCTAGAGGCTTTACTAGCGGGAGTGGCGAGCAGTACTTC
CSARGFTSGSGEQYF
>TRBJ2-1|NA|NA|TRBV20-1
TGCAGTGCTAGGGAACCCCCCTGGGATGAGCAGTTCTTC
CSAREPPWDEQFF
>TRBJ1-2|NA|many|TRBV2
TGTGCCAGCAGTGAACGGGGCCCCTATGGCTACACCTTC
CASSERGPYGYTF
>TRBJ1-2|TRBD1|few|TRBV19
TGTGCCAGTAGTGGGGGACAGGGCGGTGACGGCTACACCTTC
CASSGGQGGDGYTF
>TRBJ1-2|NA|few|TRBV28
TGTGCCAGCAGTTTCATGGGGGAGGGTGGCTACACCTTC
CASSFMGEGGYTF
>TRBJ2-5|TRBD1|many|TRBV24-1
TGTGCCACCAGTGAACTAGGACAGGGGCATCAAGAGACCCAGTACTTC
CATSELGQGHQETQYF
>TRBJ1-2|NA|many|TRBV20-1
TGCAGTGCTAGAGATGCAACTAGGGTAGGCTATGGCTACACCTTC
CSARDATRVGYGYTF
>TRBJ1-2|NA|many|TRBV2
TGTGCCAGCATTCTACGGACAGACTATGGCTACACCTTC
CASILRTDYGYTF
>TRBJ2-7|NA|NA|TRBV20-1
TGCAGTGCTACAGGGACGCAACCATACGAGCAGTACTTC
CSATGTQPYEQYF
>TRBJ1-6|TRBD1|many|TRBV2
TGTGCCAGCCAGGGGGCGGATAATTCACCCCTCCACTTT
CASQGADNSPLHF
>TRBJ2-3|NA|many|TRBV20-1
TGCAGTGCTTCCCCTCGGGCAGATACGCAGTATTTT
CSASPRADTQYF
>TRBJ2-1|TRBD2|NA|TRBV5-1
TGCGCCAGCAGCGCCCTACCTCTAGCGGGGGCTTCTAATGAGCAGTTCTTC
CASSALPLAGASNEQFF
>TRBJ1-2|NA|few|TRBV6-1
TGTGCCAGCAGTAAGTCCCATGGCTACACCTTC
CASSKSHGYTF
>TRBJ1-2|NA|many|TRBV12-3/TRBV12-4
TGTGCCAGCAGTTTAGCAGGGTGGAGTGGCTACACCTTC
CASSLAGWSGYTF
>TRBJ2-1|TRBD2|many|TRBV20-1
TGCAGTGCTAGGGTTCATGGCGGGGGGTACAATGAGCAGTTCTTC
CSARVHGGGYNEQFF
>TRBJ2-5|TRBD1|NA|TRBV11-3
TGTGCCAGCACCCTAGGCGGCCCGGGACAGTCTTGGTACTTC
CASTLGGPGQSWYF
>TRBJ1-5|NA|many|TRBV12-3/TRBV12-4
TGTGCCAGCAGCCTCCCGCGTCAGCCCCAGCATTTT
CASSLPRQPQHF
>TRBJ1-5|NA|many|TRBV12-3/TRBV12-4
TGTGCCAGCAGTTCACTTGGGGTAAATCAGCCCCAGCATTTT
CASSSLGVNQPQHF
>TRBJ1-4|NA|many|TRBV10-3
TGTGCCATCGCAGAGGAAGGGCTTGGTGAAAAACTGTTTTTT
CAIAEEGLGEKLFF
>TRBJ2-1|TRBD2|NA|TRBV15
TGTGCCACCATGGCGGGGGGGCAGTACAATGAGCAGTTCTTC
CATMAGGQYNEQFF
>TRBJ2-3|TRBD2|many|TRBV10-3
TGTGCCATCAGTGAGACGGGGGCTAGCGGGAGTCCGCAGTATTTT
CAISETGASGSPQYF
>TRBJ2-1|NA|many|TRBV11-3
TGTGCCAGCAGCTTAGAGGGTATGCAGAGTGAGCAGTTCTTC
CASSLEGMQSEQFF
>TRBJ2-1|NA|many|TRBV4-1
TGCGCCAGCCAAACTACAGAGAGCTCCTACAATGAGCAGTTCTTC
CASQTTESSYNEQFF
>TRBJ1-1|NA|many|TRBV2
TGTGCCAGCAGGCCCGGGCTGAACACTGAAGCTTTCTTT
CASRPGLNTEAFF
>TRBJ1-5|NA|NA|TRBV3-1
TGTGCCAGCAGCCAAGACTGGGGCCCAAATCAGCCCCAGCATTTT
CASSQDWGPNQPQHF
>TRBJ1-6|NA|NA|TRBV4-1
TGCGCCAGCGGCCAAGATCCCACAGGGAGGAGCTCACCCCTCCACTTT
CASGQDPTGRSSPLHF
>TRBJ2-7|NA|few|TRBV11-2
TGTGCCAGCAGCCCCCAAGGACCCTCCTACGAGCAGTACTTC
CASSPQGPSYEQYF